This TCR beta chain was found in a study of CD8 T cells in ankylosing spondylitis. V lost 7 bases, J lost 1 base, and 16 bases lay in between. This CDR3 spans 15 amino acids. Study-wide findings and caveats: What seemed typical of ankylosing spondylitis blood was a TCR beta motif built from about 8 highly homologous variants.

Each CDR3 protein is one row after TCRdb ran MiXCR on the 5' RACE reads. The table records 700,000 to 850,000 distinct CDR3 sequences, approximately 10% of them present only once. Worth noting for this clonotype: What it recognizes is unknown.

The material sequenced was blood, either unsorted or a sorted T cell fraction (not recorded which). V and J are TRBV12-3 or TRBV12-4 and TRBJ1-1; D is unclear. This TCR derives from a male donor with ankylosing spondylitis. CDR3: CASNKAAGPNTEAFF. The DNA of the CDR3 is TGTGCCAGCAATAAGGCGGCCGGACCGAACACTGAAGCTTTCTTT.